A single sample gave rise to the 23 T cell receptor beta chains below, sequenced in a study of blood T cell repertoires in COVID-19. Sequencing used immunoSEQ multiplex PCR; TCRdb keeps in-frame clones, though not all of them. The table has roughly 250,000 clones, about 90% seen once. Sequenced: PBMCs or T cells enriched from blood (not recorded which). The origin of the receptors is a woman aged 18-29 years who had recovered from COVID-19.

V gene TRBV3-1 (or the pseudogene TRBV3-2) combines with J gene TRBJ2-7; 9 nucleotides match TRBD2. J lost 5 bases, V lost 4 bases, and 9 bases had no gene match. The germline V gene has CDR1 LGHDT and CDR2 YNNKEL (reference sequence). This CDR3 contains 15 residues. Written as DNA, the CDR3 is TGTGCCAGCAGCCTGGCGGGGGGGCCGGGGCACGAGCAGTACTTC. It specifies CASSLAGGPGHEQYF.

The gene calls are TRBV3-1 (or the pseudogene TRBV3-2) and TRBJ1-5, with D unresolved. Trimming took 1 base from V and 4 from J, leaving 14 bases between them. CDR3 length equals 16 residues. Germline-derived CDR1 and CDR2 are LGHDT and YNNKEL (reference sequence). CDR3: CASSQAFGESNQPQHF. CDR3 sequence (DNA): TGTGCCAGCAGCCAAGCGTTCGGGGAGAGTAATCAGCCCCAGCATTTT.

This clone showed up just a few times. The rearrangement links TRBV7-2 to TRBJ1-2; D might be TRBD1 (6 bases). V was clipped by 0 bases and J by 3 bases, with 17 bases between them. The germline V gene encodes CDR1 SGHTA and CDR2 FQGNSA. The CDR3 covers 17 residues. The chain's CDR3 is CASSLAGTGNLDYGYTF. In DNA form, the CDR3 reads TGTGCCAGCAGCTTAGCAGGCACAGGGAACCTCGACTATGGCTACACCTTC. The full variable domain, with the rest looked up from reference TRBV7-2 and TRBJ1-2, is GAGVSQSPSNKVTEKGKDVELRCDPISGHTALYWYRQSLGQGLEFLIYFQGNSAPDKSGLPSDRFSAERTGGSVSTLTIQRTQQEDSAVYLCASSLAGTGNLDYGYTFGSGTRLTVV.

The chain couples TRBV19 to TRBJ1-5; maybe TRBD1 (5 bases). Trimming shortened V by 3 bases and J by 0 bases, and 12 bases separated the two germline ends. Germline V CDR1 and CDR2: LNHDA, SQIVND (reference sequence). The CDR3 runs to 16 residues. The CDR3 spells CASSIGGGHSNQPQHF. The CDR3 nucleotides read TGTGCCAGTAGTATTGGGGGAGGTCATAGCAATCAGCCCCAGCATTTT.

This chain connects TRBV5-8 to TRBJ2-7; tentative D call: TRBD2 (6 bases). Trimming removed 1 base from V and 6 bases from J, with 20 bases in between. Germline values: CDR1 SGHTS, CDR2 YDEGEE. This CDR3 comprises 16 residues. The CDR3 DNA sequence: TGTGCCAGCAGCTTGAGGCAGTTATTGGGGGGATCCGAGCAGTACTTC. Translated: CASSLRQLLGGSEQYF.

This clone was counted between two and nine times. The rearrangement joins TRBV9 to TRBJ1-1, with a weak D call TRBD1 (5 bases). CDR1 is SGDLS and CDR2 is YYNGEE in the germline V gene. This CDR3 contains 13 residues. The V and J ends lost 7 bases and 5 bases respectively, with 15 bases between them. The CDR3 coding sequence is TGTGCCAGCTTAACTCCAGGGTTGACTGAAGCTTTCTTT. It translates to CASLTPGLTEAFF.

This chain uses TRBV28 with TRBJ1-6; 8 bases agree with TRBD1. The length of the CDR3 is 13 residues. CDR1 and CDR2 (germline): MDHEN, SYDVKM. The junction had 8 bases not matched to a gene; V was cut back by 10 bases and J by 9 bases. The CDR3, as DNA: TGTGCCACCCTGGACAGGGCTGCTTCACCCCTCCACTTT. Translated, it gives CATLDRAASPLHF.

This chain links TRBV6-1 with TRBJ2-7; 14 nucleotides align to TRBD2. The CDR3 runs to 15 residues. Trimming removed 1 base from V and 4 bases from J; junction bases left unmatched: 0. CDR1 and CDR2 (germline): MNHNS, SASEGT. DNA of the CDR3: TGTGCCAGCAGTGAAGGACTAGCGGGAGGGTACGAGCAGTACTTC. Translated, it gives CASSEGLAGGYEQYF.

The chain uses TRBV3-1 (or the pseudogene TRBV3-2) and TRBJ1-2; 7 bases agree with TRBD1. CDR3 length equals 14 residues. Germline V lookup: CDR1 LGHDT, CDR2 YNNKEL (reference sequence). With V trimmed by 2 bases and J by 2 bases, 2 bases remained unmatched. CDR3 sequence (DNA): TGTGCCAGCAGCCAATGGGACAGAAACTATGGCTACACCTTC. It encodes CASSQWDRNYGYTF.

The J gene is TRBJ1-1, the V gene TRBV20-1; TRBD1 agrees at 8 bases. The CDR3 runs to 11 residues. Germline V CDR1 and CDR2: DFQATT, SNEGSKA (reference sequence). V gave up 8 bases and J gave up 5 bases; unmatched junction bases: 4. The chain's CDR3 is CSSRGRTEAFF. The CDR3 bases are TGCAGTTCCAGGGGGCGGACTGAAGCTTTCTTT.

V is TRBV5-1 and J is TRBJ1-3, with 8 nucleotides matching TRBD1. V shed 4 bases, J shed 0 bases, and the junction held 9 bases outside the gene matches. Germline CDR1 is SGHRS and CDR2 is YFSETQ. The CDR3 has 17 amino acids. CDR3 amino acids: CASSLGGQAVSGNTIYF. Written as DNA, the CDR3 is TGCGCCAGCAGCCTGGGGGGACAGGCCGTCTCTGGAAACACCATATATTTT.

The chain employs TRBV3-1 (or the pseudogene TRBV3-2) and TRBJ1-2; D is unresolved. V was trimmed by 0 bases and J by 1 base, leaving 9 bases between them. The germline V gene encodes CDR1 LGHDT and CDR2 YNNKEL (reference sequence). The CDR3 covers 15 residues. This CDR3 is CASSQESGLNYGYTF. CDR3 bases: TGTGCCAGCAGCCAAGAATCAGGCCTTAACTATGGCTACACCTTC.

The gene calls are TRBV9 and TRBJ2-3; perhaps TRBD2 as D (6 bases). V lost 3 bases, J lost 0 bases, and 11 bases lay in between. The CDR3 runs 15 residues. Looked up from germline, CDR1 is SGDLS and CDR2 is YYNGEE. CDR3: CASSGRDFSTDTQYF. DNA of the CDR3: TGTGCCAGCAGCGGAAGGGACTTTAGCACAGATACGCAGTATTTT.

The CDR3 DNA sequence: TGCGCCAGCAGCTTGTTGGGGACTTACAATGAGCAGTTCTTC. Translating it yields CASSLLGTYNEQFF. The chain has TRBV5-1 and TRBJ2-1; tentatively, D is TRBD2 (6 bases). V was cut by 1 base and J by 4 bases, with 9 bases left in between. The length of the CDR3 is 14 residues. CDR1 is SGHRS and CDR2 is YFSETQ in the germline V gene.

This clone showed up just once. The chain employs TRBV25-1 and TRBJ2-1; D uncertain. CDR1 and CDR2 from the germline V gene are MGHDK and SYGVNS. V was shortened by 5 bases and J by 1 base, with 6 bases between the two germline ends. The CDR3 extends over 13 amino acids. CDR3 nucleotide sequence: TGTGCCAGCAGTACGAGATCCTACAATGAGCAGTTCTTC. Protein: CASSTRSYNEQFF.

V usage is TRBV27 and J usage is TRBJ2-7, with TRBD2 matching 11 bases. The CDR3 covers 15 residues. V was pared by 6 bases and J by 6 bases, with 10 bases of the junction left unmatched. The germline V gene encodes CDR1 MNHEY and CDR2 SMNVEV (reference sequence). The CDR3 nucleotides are TGTGCCAGCAGGTCCCCACTAGCGGGAGTTTTCGAGCAGTACTTC. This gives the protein CASRSPLAGVFEQYF.

The CDR3 sequence is CASSPTGLHEQFF. The CDR3 DNA reads TGCGCCAGCAGCCCGACAGGGCTCCATGAGCAGTTCTTC. The V gene is TRBV5-1, the J gene TRBJ2-1, with 7 positions matching TRBD1. Looked up from germline, CDR1 is SGHRS and CDR2 is YFSETQ. Trimming removed 4 bases from V and 8 bases from J; junction bases left unmatched: 6. The CDR3 extends over 13 amino acids.

In DNA, the CDR3 is TGTGCCAGCAGCTTGGATGTGGGGGCCGGCACTAATGAAAAACTGTTTTTT. It yields the protein CASSLDVGAGTNEKLFF. The chain couples TRBV5-4 to TRBJ1-4; D perhaps matches TRBD1 (6 bases). The CDR3 has 17 residues. Germline values: CDR1 SGHNT, CDR2 YYREEE (reference sequence). With 0 bases removed from V and 2 bases from J, the gap between germline ends came to 14 bases.

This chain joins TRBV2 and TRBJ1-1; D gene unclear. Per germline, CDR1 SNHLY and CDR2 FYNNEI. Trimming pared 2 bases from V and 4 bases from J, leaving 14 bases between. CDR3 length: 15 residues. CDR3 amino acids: CASSENPQDITEAFF. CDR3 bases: TGTGCCAGCAGTGAAAACCCCCAGGATATCACTGAAGCTTTCTTT.

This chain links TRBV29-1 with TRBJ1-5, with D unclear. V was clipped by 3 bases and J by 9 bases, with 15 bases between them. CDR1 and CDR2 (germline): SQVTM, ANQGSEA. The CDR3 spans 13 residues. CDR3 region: CSVDNILSGPQHF. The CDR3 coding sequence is TGCAGCGTTGACAACATCTTAAGTGGGCCCCAGCATTTT. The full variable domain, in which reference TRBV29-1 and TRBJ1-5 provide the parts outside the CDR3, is SAVISQKPSRDICQRGTSLTIQCQVDSQVTMMFWYRQQPGQSLTLIATANQGSEATYESGFVIDKFPISRPNLTFSTLTVSNMSPEDSSIYLCSVDNILSGPQHFGDGTRLSIL.

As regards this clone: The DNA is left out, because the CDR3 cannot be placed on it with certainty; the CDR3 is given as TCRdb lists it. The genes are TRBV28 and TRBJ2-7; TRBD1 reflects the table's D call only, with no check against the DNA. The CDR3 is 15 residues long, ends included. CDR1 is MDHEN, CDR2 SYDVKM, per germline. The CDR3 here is CASSSSGQRTYEQYF.

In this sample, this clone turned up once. CDR3 sequence (DNA): TGTGCCAGCTCACCGAAATCGGGGCAAGAGACCCAGTACTTC. It codes for CASSPKSGQETQYF. The gene calls are TRBV18 and TRBJ2-5; a weak D match, TRBD2 (5 bases). The CDR3 covers 14 residues. Germline V lookup: CDR1 KGHSH, CDR2 LQKENI. V was cut by 3 bases and J by 2 bases, with 10 bases left in between.

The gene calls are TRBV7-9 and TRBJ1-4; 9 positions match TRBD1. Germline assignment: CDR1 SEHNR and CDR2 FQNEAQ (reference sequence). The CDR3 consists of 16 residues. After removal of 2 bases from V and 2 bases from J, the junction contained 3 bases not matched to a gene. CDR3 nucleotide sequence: TGTGCCAGCAGCTTATGGGGGACAGGGACTAATGAAAAACTGTTTTTT. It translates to CASSLWGTGTNEKLFF.